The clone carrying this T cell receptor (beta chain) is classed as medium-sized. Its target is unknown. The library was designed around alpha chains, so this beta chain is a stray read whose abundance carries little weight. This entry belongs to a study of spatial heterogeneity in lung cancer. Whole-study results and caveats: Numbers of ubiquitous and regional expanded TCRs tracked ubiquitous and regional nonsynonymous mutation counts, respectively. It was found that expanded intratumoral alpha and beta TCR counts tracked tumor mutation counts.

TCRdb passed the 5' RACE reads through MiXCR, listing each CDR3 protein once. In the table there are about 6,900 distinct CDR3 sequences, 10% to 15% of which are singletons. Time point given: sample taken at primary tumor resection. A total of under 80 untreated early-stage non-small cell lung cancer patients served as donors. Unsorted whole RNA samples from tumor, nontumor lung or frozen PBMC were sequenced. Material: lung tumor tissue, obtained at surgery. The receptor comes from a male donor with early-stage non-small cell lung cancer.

The CDR3 region is CASSYSGTGTEQYF. The CDR3 DNA is TGTGCCAGCAGTTACTCCGGGACAGGGACCGAGCAGTACTTC. The genes are TRBV6-5 and TRBJ2-7, with 9 bases fitting TRBD1. The CDR3 totals 14 residues. Trimming cost V 0 bases and J 6 bases; bases outside gene matches: 3. Germline-derived CDR1 and CDR2 are MNHEY and SVGAGI.